This T cell receptor beta chain was documented in a study of control samples from healthy donors and cancer patients. Germline V gene lookup returns CDR1 KGHDR and CDR2 SFDVKD. The CDR3 has 16 amino acids. Trimming took 3 bases from V and 4 from J, leaving 17 bases between them. Measured with immunoSEQ multiplex PCR; TCRdb has only the in-frame clones, and not every one. The profile shows some 100,000 clones, about nine tenths of them singletons. The source is a human donor in good health. The donor label of this sample is uncertain. The sample was blood. This chain connects TRBV24-1 to TRBJ1-2, with D maybe TRBD1 (5 bases). The CDR3 sequence: CATSDPQASGGYGYTF. CDR3 DNA: TGTGCCACCAGTGATCCGCAGGCGTCGGGGGGCTATGGCTACACCTTC.